This TCR beta chain comes out of a study of identical twins. The length of the CDR3 is 10 residues. V lost 8 bases, J lost 5 bases, and 5 bases lay in between. From germline, CDR1 is SEHNR and CDR2 FQNEAQ (reference sequence). TCRdb independently ran MiXCR on the 5' RACE reads; one entry per CDR3 protein. The profile shows about 520,000 distinct CDR3 sequences, roughly 21% of them singletons. This clonotype was counted at least ten times. The same sample was also used in a study of T cells expressing NK-cell markers.

Input material: CD4+ T cells sorted from blood. This sequence originates from a woman between 18 and 30 years old in good health. The J gene is TRBJ2-3, the V gene TRBV7-9; D is undetermined. In DNA, the CDR3 is TGTGCCAGCCTGGGAGATACGCAGTATTTT. Translating gives CASLGDTQYF.